Below, 13 T cell receptor beta chains from the same sample are listed, as sequenced in a study of graft-versus-host responses after intestinal transplantation. The assay was immunoSEQ multiplex PCR, and TCRdb's table has in-frame clones only and misses some. The sample holds 65,000 to 100,000 clones; around 92% are singletons and the top ten take roughly 0.4%. No antigen has been assigned to these receptors. Sequencing was performed on unstimulated CD8+ T cells sorted from spleen or lymph node cells, taken before transplant. These receptors all stem from a human donor who was the organ donor for an intestinal transplant.

Here the CDR3 reads CASSVSGTTYEQYF. CDR3 nucleotide sequence: TGTGCCAGCAGCGTTTCCGGGACAACCTACGAGCAGTACTTC. The rearrangement uses TRBV9 and TRBJ2-7, with TRBD1 as a possible D gene (6 bases). Germline CDR1 and CDR2: SGDLS and YYNGEE. V was clipped by 2 bases and J by 2 bases, with 11 bases between them. This CDR3 is 14 amino acids long.

The chain joins TRBV5-6 to TRBJ1-5; maybe TRBD1 (6 bases). The V end was cut by 4 bases, the J end by 5 bases, with 19 bases between. Germline V CDR1 and CDR2: SGHDT, YYEEEE. The CDR3 contains 16 residues. The CDR3 DNA sequence: TGTGCCAGCAGCCTCTGGACCGGGACACAGTATCAGCCCCAGCATTTT. Translation: CASSLWTGTQYQPQHF.

V is TRBV4-3 and J is TRBJ2-5; D not certain. The germline V gene has CDR1 LGHNA and CDR2 YSLEER. Trimming removed 1 base at V and 3 bases at J, with 9 bases between. There are 14 residues in the CDR3. CDR3 amino acids: CASSQVSLKETQYF. The CDR3 DNA sequence: TGCGCCAGCAGCCAAGTTTCCTTAAAAGAGACCCAGTACTTC.

This chain links TRBV4-3 with TRBJ1-5; possible D gene TRBD1, 5 bases. The CDR3 consists of 14 residues. V was pared by 3 bases and J by 0 bases, with 6 bases between. Germline lookup yields CDR1 LGHNA and CDR2 YSLEER. This CDR3 is CASSQGPSNQPQHF. The CDR3 bases are TGCGCCAGCAGCCAGGGGCCTAGCAATCAGCCCCAGCATTTT.

V and J are TRBV21-1 and TRBJ1-5; TRBD1 is taken as the D call from the table, unchecked against the DNA. TRBV21-1 is a recognized pseudogene. The CDR3 has 19 residues. CDR3 region: CASRKEGWTGAEGNQPQHF. As DNA, the CDR3 is TGTGCCAGCAGAAAGGAGGGGTGGACAGGGGCGGAAGGCAATCAGCCCCAGCATTTT.

J is TRBJ2-3 and V is TRBV7-3; D call uncertain. Trimming removed 6 bases from V and 1 base from J, with 8 bases in between. Germline CDR1 reads SGHTA; CDR2 reads FQGTGA. CDR3 length equals 13 residues. CDR3 nucleotide sequence: TGTGCCAGCAGAGATGGAGGCACAGATACGCAGTATTTT. Its protein product is CASRDGGTDTQYF.

This chain's CDR3 is CASSLEVGRDRGLGTEAFF. In nucleotides, the CDR3 is TGCGCCAGCAGCTTGGAGGTGGGGCGGGACAGGGGGCTGGGCACTGAAGCTTTCTTT. V gene TRBV5-1 combines with J gene TRBJ1-1; 12 nucleotides match TRBD1. The CDR3 contains 19 residues. Germline V gives CDR1 SGHRS, CDR2 YFSETQ. The J segment lost 4 bases and the V segment lost 0 bases, leaving 13 bases of the junction unmatched.

This chain joins TRBV15 and TRBJ2-1, with 10 bases that match TRBD2. This CDR3 is built from 18 residues. Germline lookup yields CDR1 LNHNV and CDR2 YYDKDF (reference sequence). The V gene end was trimmed by 3 bases and the J gene end by 0 bases; junction bases not matched to a gene: 8. CDR3 coding DNA: TGTGCCACCAGCAGGACTAGCGGGCCAACTTTCTCCTACAATGAGCAGTTCTTC. It specifies CATSRTSGPTFSYNEQFF.

This chain joins TRBV9 and TRBJ2-7, with 7 positions matching TRBD2. There are 15 residues in the CDR3. CDR1 and CDR2 from the germline V gene are SGDLS and YYNGEE. After removal of 3 bases from V and 0 bases from J, the junction contained 6 bases not matched to a gene. DNA for the CDR3: TGTGCCAGCAGCGGGAGCGGGGAACCCTCCTACGAGCAGTACTTC. This codes for CASSGSGEPSYEQYF.

The CDR3, as DNA: TGTGCCATCAGTGCACTTCTCTCTGGAAACACCATATATTTT. Residues: CAISALLSGNTIYF. This chain links TRBV10-3 with TRBJ1-3; no firm D call. The V end was cut by 4 bases, the J end by 0 bases, with 7 bases between. The CDR3 consists of 14 residues. CDR1 and CDR2 from the germline V gene are ENHRY and SYGVKD.

This sequence joins TRBV7-3 and TRBJ2-6; 11 nucleotides agree with TRBD1. The V gene's germline CDR1 is SGHTA and CDR2 FQGTGA. There are 18 residues in the CDR3. V was clipped by 8 bases and J by 0 bases; unmatched bases: 9. For the CDR3, the DNA is TGTGCCAGCCGCATCGGTGGGACAGGGGGCTCTGGGGCCAACGTCCTGACTTTC. This sequence encodes CASRIGGTGGSGANVLTF.

The V and J genes are TRBV5-1 and TRBJ1-4; D may be TRBD1 (5 bases). Trimming shortened V by 0 bases and J by 2 bases, and 11 bases separated the two germline ends. The CDR3 is 16 residues long. Germline CDR1 and CDR2: SGHRS and YFSETQ. The chain's CDR3 is CASSLGWGETNEKLFF. DNA for the CDR3: TGCGCCAGCAGCTTGGGATGGGGGGAGACTAATGAAAAACTGTTTTTT.

The chain joins TRBV20-1 to TRBJ2-4, with D possibly being TRBD2 (6 bases). Deletions cut 5 bases from V and 9 bases from J, with 8 bases between. Germline assignment: CDR1 DFQATT and CDR2 SNEGSKA (reference sequence). The length of the CDR3 is 10 residues. CDR3 in amino acids: CSAGGVIQYF. Written as DNA, the CDR3 is TGCAGTGCTGGCGGGGTCATTCAGTACTTC.